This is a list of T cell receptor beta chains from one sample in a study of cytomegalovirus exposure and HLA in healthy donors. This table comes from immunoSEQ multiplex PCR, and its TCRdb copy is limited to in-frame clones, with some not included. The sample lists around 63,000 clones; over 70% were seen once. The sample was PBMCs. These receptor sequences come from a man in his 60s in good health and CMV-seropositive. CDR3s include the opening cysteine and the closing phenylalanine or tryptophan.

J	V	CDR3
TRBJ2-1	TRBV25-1	CASSDLSGRAVEQFF
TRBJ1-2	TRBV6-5	CASSSTDTNYGYTF
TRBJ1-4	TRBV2	CASTRDRATNEKLFF
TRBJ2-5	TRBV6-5	CASSYTTSGGLETQYF
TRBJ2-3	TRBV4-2	CASSSGLTDTQYF
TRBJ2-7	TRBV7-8	CASSFEYEQYF
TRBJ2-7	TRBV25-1	CASRVAGASEQYF
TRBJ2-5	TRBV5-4	CASSLRVGGGETQYF
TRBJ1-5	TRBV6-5	CAVRTVSNQPQHF
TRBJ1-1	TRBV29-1	CSVDRHAGGSGTEAFF
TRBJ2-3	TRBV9	CASSRGRSDTQYF
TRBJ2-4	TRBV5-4	CASSLQGAKNIQYF
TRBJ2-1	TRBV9	CASSVGISAREQFF
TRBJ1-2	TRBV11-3	CASSLELDGYTF
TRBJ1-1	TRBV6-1	CASSEVSGAYTEAFF
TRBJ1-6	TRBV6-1	CASTINRGGNSPLHF
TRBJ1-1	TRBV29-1	CSTCPGATFCEAFF
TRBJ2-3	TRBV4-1	CASSQPGLAGGPTDTQYF
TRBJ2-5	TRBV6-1	CASSEVTSGGAKTQYF
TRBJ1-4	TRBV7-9	CASSLGQTGVNEKLFF
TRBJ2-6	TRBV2	CASSPGTGSGANVLTF
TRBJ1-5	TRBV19	CASSIGRGLDQPQHF
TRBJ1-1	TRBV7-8	CASSRDSVEAFF
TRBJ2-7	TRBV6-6	CASSPRLGGGIYEQYF
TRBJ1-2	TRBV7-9	CSSSLGGGGYTF
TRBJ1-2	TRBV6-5	CASSKQGGGYTF
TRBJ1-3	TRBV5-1	CASSLGRGPGNTIYF
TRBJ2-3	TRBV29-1	CSVVLRDTQYF
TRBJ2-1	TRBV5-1	CASSLGSGNNEQFF
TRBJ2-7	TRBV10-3	CAIRLEDTYEQYF
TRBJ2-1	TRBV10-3	CAISGSGQGYDEQFF
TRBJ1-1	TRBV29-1	CSVHPGKLGSLMNTEAFF
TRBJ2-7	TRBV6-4	CASRESYGGSYEQYF
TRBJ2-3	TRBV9	CASSAHYRGNTDTQYF
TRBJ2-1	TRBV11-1	CASSSQRGLSSYNEQFF
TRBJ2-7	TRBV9	CASSARDRAYEQYF
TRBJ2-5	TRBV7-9	CASSPWGGEEQYF
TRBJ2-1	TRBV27	CASHGSSPYNEQFF
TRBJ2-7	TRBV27	CASHALGNSGNYEQYF
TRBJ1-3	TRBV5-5	CASSLEGQGSSPGNTIYF
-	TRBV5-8	CASSYSSSYEQYF
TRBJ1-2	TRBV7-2	CASSLGQNYGYTF
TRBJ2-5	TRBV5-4	CASSRRGWETQYF